These T cell receptor beta chains were read from a single sample in a study of a mutant IDH1 vaccine in newly diagnosed glioma. Assay used: immunoSEQ multiplex PCR; TCRdb lists only in-frame clones, some missing. The table shows about 42,000 clones, with about 83% occurring only once. For these TCRs, the target antigens are not known. The sequences come from PBMCs, collected from a glioma patient whose treatment included an IDH1 peptide vaccine. These receptors originate from a woman aged 50 to 65 with glioma. Both conserved end residues are part of each CDR3. A D gene is named only where the DNA matches it firmly. Part of the rows lack a size; the others show once, few, many or a class for expanded clones.

J | D | V | size | DNA | CDR3
TRBJ2-3 | TRBD2 | TRBV13 | - | TGTGCCAGCAGCTTGAGCGGGGGGAGCACAGATACGCAGTATTTT | CASSLSGGSTDTQYF
TRBJ2-4 | - | TRBV7-9 | - | TGTGCCAGCAGCGCCCTTTGGTTGGGGAGCAAAAACATTCAGTACTTC | CASSALWLGSKNIQYF
TRBJ1-2 | TRBD1 | TRBV18 | - | TGTGCCAGCTCACAAGGGACAGGGGACGGCTACACCTTC | CASSQGTGDGYTF
TRBJ2-3 | TRBD2 | TRBV19 | - | TGTGCCAGTAGTTATCTAGCGGGTACCATAGATACGCAGTATTTT | CASSYLAGTIDTQYF
TRBJ2-3 | TRBD2 | TRBV5-1 | - | TGCGCCAGCAGGTTTAGCGGGGGGTCATTCACAGATACGCAGTATTTT | CASRFSGGSFTDTQYF
TRBJ1-6 | - | TRBV27 | - | TGTGCCAGCAGTTTGGCTGGGGCTTCACCCCTCCACTTT | CASSLAGASPLHF
TRBJ1-5 | - | TRBV5-1 | - | TGCGCCAGCACCCTATATCAGCCCCAGCATTTT | CASTLYQPQHF
TRBJ1-3 | - | TRBV9 | - | TGTGCCAGCAGCGTAGTCGGGGGATCTCTGTCTGGAAACACCATATATTTT | CASSVVGGSLSGNTIYF
TRBJ1-2 | TRBD1 | TRBV7-3 | - | TGTGCCAGCAGCCCCGGGGCAGGGGGGAACTATGGCTACACCTTC | CASSPGAGGNYGYTF
TRBJ1-2 | - | TRBV6-6 | - | TGTGCCACCTCAGCGGGCTATGGCTACACCTTC | CATSAGYGYTF
TRBJ2-7 | - | TRBV7-6 | - | TGTGCCAGCAGCGGAACAGGGAGTCCAACCGGAGAGCAGTACTTC | CASSGTGSPTGEQYF
TRBJ2-7 | - | TRBV10-3 | - | TGTGCCATCAGTGGGACGGGCGAGCAGTACTTC | CAISGTGEQYF
TRBJ2-5 | TRBD1 | TRBV11-2 | - | TGTGCCAGCAGCCGGGACAGGGAAGAGACCCAGTACTTC | CASSRDREETQYF
TRBJ1-6 | - | TRBV6-5 | few | TGTGCCAGCAGTTCAACAGGTTCACCCCTCCACTTT | CASSSTGSPLHF
TRBJ2-1 | - | TRBV12-5 | - | TGTGCTAGTGGCCTGACAGGCAATGAGCAGTTCTTC | CASGLTGNEQFF
TRBJ2-4 | - | TRBV29-1 | - | TGCAGCGTTGCCCTCCAGGGGAGGGCCAAAAACATTCAGTACTTC | CSVALQGRAKNIQYF
TRBJ2-3 | TRBD1 | TRBV4-1 | - | TGCGCCAGCAGCCAAGAAGGGGGACAGGGGGCAAATACGCAGTATTTT | CASSQEGGQGANTQYF
TRBJ1-1 | - | TRBV11-2 | - | TGTGCCAGCAGCTTGGTCCAAGGCAAGGCTGAAGCTTTCTTT | CASSLVQGKAEAFF
TRBJ1-4 | - | TRBV5-4 | few | TGTGCCAGCAGCTTGGCAGGGGACCATGAAAAACTGTTTTTT | CASSLAGDHEKLFF
TRBJ2-2 | TRBD2 | TRBV2 | - | TGTGCCAGCAGAGCGGGGGGGCTCACCGGGGAGCTGTTTTTT | CASRAGGLTGELFF
TRBJ1-1 | - | TRBV7-8 | - | TGTGCCAGCAGCTTAGCTGCAGATCTCACTGAAGCTTTCTTT | CASSLAADLTEAFF
TRBJ1-1 | - | TRBV5-6 | - | TGTGCCAGCAGCTTGATCTCTGGGGGACCTGAAGCTTTCTTT | CASSLISGGPEAFF
TRBJ2-2 | - | TRBV29-1 | - | TGCAGCGTTGACACCCTCGGACCTGCATCTACGGGTTTAACCGGGGAGCTGTTTTTT | CSVDTLGPASTGLTGELFF
TRBJ2-2 | - | TRBV7-9 | - | TGTGCCAGCAGCTCCGCCGAAGTTACCGGGGAGCTGTTTTTT | CASSSAEVTGELFF
TRBJ1-1 | - | TRBV5-4 | - | TGTGCCAGCAGCTTATCCGGGAGGAGCACTGAAGCTTTCTTT | CASSLSGRSTEAFF
TRBJ2-3 | - | TRBV10-3 | - | TGTGCCATCAGTGGGAACACAGATACGCAGTATTTT | CAISGNTDTQYF
TRBJ2-7 | - | TRBV7-2 | - | TGTGCCAGCAGCTGGGGACTCAAAGACCACGAGCAGTACTTC | CASSWGLKDHEQYF
TRBJ1-2 | - | TRBV7-9 | - | TGTGCCAGCAGCCAACGGGGGGCCAACTATGGCTACACCTTC | CASSQRGANYGYTF
TRBJ2-5 | TRBD2 | TRBV25-1 | - | TGTGCCAGCAGTGCGGCTAGCGGGGGGGAGACCCAGTACTTC | CASSAASGGETQYF
TRBJ1-5 | - | TRBV19 | once | TGTGCCAGTACCCAGGCGGGAGCCTATAGCAATCAGCCCCAGCATTTT | CASTQAGAYSNQPQHF
TRBJ2-5 | TRBD2 | TRBV7-2 | - | TGTGCCAGCAGCTTAGTAGGGCAGACTAGCGGGGGGGCCAGGGAGACCCAGTACTTC | CASSLVGQTSGGARETQYF
TRBJ2-7 | - | TRBV19 | - | TGTGCCAGTAGTATGGAAGCTGCTTCCTACGAGCAGTACTTC | CASSMEAASYEQYF
TRBJ1-1 | - | TRBV6-5 | - | TGTGCCAGCAGTTACGGGCAGGAAGCTTTCTTT | CASSYGQEAFF
TRBJ1-5 | - | TRBV6-4 | - | TGTGCCAGCAGACGCGCCCAGGGAAATAGCAATCAGCCCCAGCATTTT | CASRRAQGNSNQPQHF
TRBJ2-3 | - | TRBV25-1 | - | TGTGCCAGCAGTGAAGATCAGGGGTACACAGATACGCAGTATTTT | CASSEDQGYTDTQYF
TRBJ1-1 | - | TRBV7-9 | once | TGTGCCAGCAGCCCAAAGCGAGAGGGGACTGAAGCTTTCTTT | CASSPKREGTEAFF
TRBJ2-3 | - | TRBV27 | - | TGTGCCAGCAGTTTATACCGGACCCGCACAGATACGCAGTATTTT | CASSLYRTRTDTQYF
TRBJ1-2 | TRBD1 | TRBV5-1 | - | TGCGCCAGCAGCTCGGACAGGGATGTTGGCTACACCTTC | CASSSDRDVGYTF
TRBJ1-4 | - | TRBV6-4 | - | TGTGCCAGCAGTGCTACAGGGATGAACGAAAAACTGTTTTTT | CASSATGMNEKLFF
TRBJ2-2 | TRBD2 | TRBV7-8 | - | TGTGCCAGCAGCTCGCGGGGGGGCCACGACACCGGGGAGCTGTTTTTT | CASSSRGGHDTGELFF
TRBJ2-4 | TRBD1 | TRBV5-1 | - | TGCGCCAGCAGCCTTGGGACAGGAGAAAACATTCAGTACTTC | CASSLGTGENIQYF
TRBJ2-1 | TRBD2 | TRBV6-4 | - | TGTGCCAGCAGTGACTCTGCTAGCGGGGGATACAATGAGCAGTTCTTC | CASSDSASGGYNEQFF
TRBJ2-7 | - | TRBV4-1 | - | TGCGCCAGCAGCCTAGGCACGCGTGCCTACGAGCAGTACTTC | CASSLGTRAYEQYF
TRBJ1-2 | - | TRBV7-9 | - | TGTGCCAGCAGCTTAGCCGAGCAGGATAATTATGGCTACACCTTC | CASSLAEQDNYGYTF
TRBJ1-4 | - | TRBV5-1 | - | TGCGCCAGCAGCTTGTTGCGGGGAATGGGGGAAAAACTGTTTTTT | CASSLLRGMGEKLFF
TRBJ2-2 | - | TRBV5-1 | - | TGCGCCAGCAGCTTGGTGGGGCCGAACACCGGGGAGCTGTTTTTT | CASSLVGPNTGELFF
TRBJ2-7 | - | TRBV13 | - | TGTGCCAGCAGCCCGGCGGTCGAGATCCACGAGCAGTACTTC | CASSPAVEIHEQYF
TRBJ2-3 | - | TRBV6-6 | - | TGTGCCAGCAGTTACTCGGGGGTTGCGACAGATACGCAGTATTTT | CASSYSGVATDTQYF
TRBJ2-5 | TRBD2 | TRBV27 | - | TGTGCCAGCAGTCTCCGACTAGCGGGGGAGACCCAGTACTTC | CASSLRLAGETQYF
TRBJ2-7 | TRBD1 | TRBV6-5 | - | TGTGCCAGCACTAACAGGGGCGAGCAGTACTTC | CASTNRGEQYF
TRBJ2-3 | TRBD2 | TRBV6-4 | - | TGTGCCAGCAGTGTAGCGGGGGGCGTGGATACGCAGTATTTT | CASSVAGGVDTQYF
TRBJ1-5 | - | TRBV19 | once | TGTGCCAGTAGATCGAGGGGGAGTGGCAATCAGCCCCAGCATTTT | CASRSRGSGNQPQHF
TRBJ2-3 | - | TRBV4-2 | - | TGTGCCAGCAGCCAAGGGGTCAGTACAGATACGCAGTATTTT | CASSQGVSTDTQYF
TRBJ1-1 | TRBD1 | TRBV9 | - | TGTGCCAGCAGCGCAGGGACAGGGAGGACTGAAGCTTTCTTT | CASSAGTGRTEAFF
TRBJ1-1 | - | TRBV12-5 | once | TGTGCTAGTGGTTTGGAGCCCCTCATGAACACTGAAGCTTTCTTT | CASGLEPLMNTEAFF